The rows below give T cell receptor beta chains drawn from one sample of a study of somatic mutations in cytotoxic T cells in rheumatoid arthritis. Sequencing used immunoSEQ multiplex PCR; TCRdb keeps in-frame clones, though not all of them. The sample holds 20,000 or so clones; 81% are singletons and the top ten take over 12%. The sequenced sample was CD8+ T cells sorted from blood. The receptor set was obtained from an adult with rheumatoid arthritis. CDR3s include the opening cysteine and the closing phenylalanine or tryptophan. The D gene is left open where the match is weak. Size is stated for part of the rows, as once, few or many counts, or as a class when the clone is expanded.

j_call | v_call | clone_size | cdr3_length | d_call | cdr3_nt | cdr3_aa
TRBJ2-5 | TRBV30 | - | 13 | - | TGTGCCTGGACCTCAAAGTACCAAGAGACCCAGTACTTC | CAWTSKYQETQYF
TRBJ2-1 | TRBV9 | - | 17 | TRBD2 | TGTGCCAGCAGCGTAGGCCCCGGGGCTAGCGGGAGGAATGAGCAGTTCTTC | CASSVGPGASGRNEQFF
TRBJ2-7 | TRBV27 | - | 12 | - | TGTGCCAGCAGTTTAGACTCCTACGAGCAGTACTTC | CASSLDSYEQYF
TRBJ1-6 | TRBV15 | - | 17 | - | TGTGCCACCAGCAGAGGGGTCACGGGCCCCTATAATTCACCCCTCCACTTT | CATSRGVTGPYNSPLHF
TRBJ2-2 | TRBV4-3 | - | 15 | - | TGCGCCAGCAGCCAAGATCTTGGCGGCACCGGGGAGCTGTTTTTT | CASSQDLGGTGELFF
TRBJ2-7 | TRBV4-3 | - | 16 | - | TGCGCCAGCAGCCAAGACTCGAGCGGGCCAACCTACGAGCAGTACTTC | CASSQDSSGPTYEQYF
TRBJ2-7 | TRBV6-1 | - | 15 | - | TGTGCCAGCAGTGACCCGGGTAGACCCTCCTACGAGCAGTACTTC | CASSDPGRPSYEQYF
TRBJ2-3 | TRBV7-7 | - | 16 | - | TGTGCTAGCAGCCCCAGCTTTGACAGTGGCACAGATACGCAGTATTTT | CASSPSFDSGTDTQYF
TRBJ2-1 | TRBV27 | once | 13 | - | TGTGCCAGCAGACTAGCAGGCAACAATGAGCAGTTCTTC | CASRLAGNNEQFF
TRBJ2-3 | TRBV5-1 | - | 14 | TRBD1 | TGCGCCATCGGGACAGGGCAAGGCACAGATACGCAGTATTTT | CAIGTGQGTDTQYF
TRBJ1-5 | TRBV19 | once | 15 | - | TGTGCCACGGCTTGGGGGGATGGAGGCAATCAGCCCCAGCATTTT | CATAWGDGGNQPQHF
TRBJ2-2 | TRBV11-2 | large | 15 | TRBD2 | TGTGCCAGCATCGCTTACGGGACTAAGTCCGGGGAGCTGTTTTTT | CASIAYGTKSGELFF
TRBJ1-6 | TRBV6-4 | - | 13 | - | TGTGCCAGCAGTGACTCGAACGGTTCACCCCTCCACTTT | CASSDSNGSPLHF
TRBJ1-1 | TRBV10-3 | - | 13 | - | TGTGCCACGGTACAGGGTAGTAACACTGAAGCTTTCTTT | CATVQGSNTEAFF
TRBJ2-2 | TRBV27 | - | 15 | TRBD1 | TGTGCCAGCACGTGGGACAGGGGGCTCACCGGGGAGCTGTTTTTT | CASTWDRGLTGELFF
TRBJ2-1 | TRBV11-2 | - | 15 | - | TGTGCCAGCAGCTTAGTAGTCACCCCATACAATGAGCAGTTCTTC | CASSLVVTPYNEQFF
TRBJ2-3 | TRBV9 | few | 14 | - | TGTGCCAGCAGCGTAGTCTCTAGCACAGATACGCAGTATTTT | CASSVVSSTDTQYF
TRBJ1-5 | TRBV28 | - | 13 | - | TGTGCCAGCAGGAATAGTAATATGGAGCCCCAGCATTTT | CASRNSNMEPQHF
TRBJ2-7 | TRBV28 | - | 11 | - | TGTGCCAGCAGTTTATACTACGAGCAGTACTTC | CASSLYYEQYF
TRBJ1-5 | TRBV27 | - | 13 | - | TGTGCCAGCTCCGAACGTCGCAATCAGCCCCAGCATTTT | CASSERRNQPQHF
TRBJ1-2 | TRBV15 | - | 16 | TRBD1 | TGTGCCACCAGCAGAGCGACGACAGGGTGGGATTATGGCTACACCTTC | CATSRATTGWDYGYTF
TRBJ2-7 | TRBV6-5 | - | 13 | - | TGTGCCAGCAGTTACACAGGGACCTACGAGCAGTACTTC | CASSYTGTYEQYF
TRBJ2-2 | TRBV28 | - | 16 | - | TGTGCCAGCAGTTTACCCCTCGGGAGCGATACCGGGGAGCTGTTTTTT | CASSLPLGSDTGELFF
TRBJ2-7 | TRBV7-8 | - | 13 | - | TGTGCCAGCAGCCTCCTCTCGGCCTACGAGCAGTACTTC | CASSLLSAYEQYF
TRBJ2-3 | TRBV19 | - | 17 | - | TGTGCCAGTAGTATAGTTTGGCCTACCCTCGACGCAGATACGCAGTATTTT | CASSIVWPTLDADTQYF
TRBJ2-4 | TRBV6-6 | - | 15 | TRBD1 | TGTGCCAGCAGGGGGGACAGACTAGCCAAAAACATTCAGTACTTC | CASRGDRLAKNIQYF
TRBJ1-1 | TRBV15 | - | 14 | - | TGTGCCACCAGCAAACAAGGGTTGAACACTGAAGCTTTCTTT | CATSKQGLNTEAFF
TRBJ2-5 | TRBV7-3 | - | 13 | - | TGTGCCAGCAGCCCCTCGGACTGTTGGACCCAGTACTTC | CASSPSDCWTQYF
TRBJ2-3 | TRBV27 | once | 15 | TRBD2 | TGTGCCAGCAGTCCCGGGACTACCTCCACAGATACGCAGTATTTT | CASSPGTTSTDTQYF
TRBJ2-5 | TRBV13 | - | 16 | TRBD2 | TGTGCCAGCAGCCCCGGGGGACTAGCGGGAGAGGAGACCCAGTACTTC | CASSPGGLAGEETQYF